This T cell receptor (beta chain) was captured by sequencing in a study of identical twins. Regarding the study as a whole: Invariant cells of the MAIT and iNKT types might have partly distorted the zero-insertion analyses. Twins' surplus sharing was weaker for beta out-of-frame sequences.

cDNA carried unique molecular identifiers, and a universal primer site was added by template switching. Each CDR3 protein is one row after TCRdb ran MiXCR on the 5' RACE reads. The repertoire consists of more than 400,000 distinct CDR3 sequences, with roughly 15% occurring once and the leading ten covering nearly 0.45%. V lost 2 bases to trimming and J lost 6 bases, with 17 bases between them. The CDR3 has 15 residues. Germline lookup yields CDR1 KGHSH and CDR2 LQKENI. Points on this clonotype: The target antigen is unknown.

This same sample was also taken into another study, of yellow fever vaccine responses in identical twins. That source notes: Twin vaccine T cell responses reportedly seemed partly convergent, partly personalized.

This chain connects TRBV18 to TRBJ2-7; the D gene is possibly TRBD1 (5 bases). The receptor was derived from a woman between 18 and 30 years old in good health. The specimen was CD4+ T cells sorted from blood. The CDR3 DNA follows: TGTGCCAGCTCACCAACCCTACTCAGGGCTGGCGAGCAGTACTTC. This encodes CASSPTLLRAGEQYF.